This is a list of T cell receptor beta chains from one sample in a study of cytomegalovirus exposure and HLA in healthy donors. The method was immunoSEQ multiplex PCR; TCRdb's version includes in-frame clones alone and lacks a portion of them. The table records around 200,000 clones, 77% of them present only once. The sample comprised PBMCs. These receptors were collected from a female donor in good health and CMV-seronegative. CDR3s include the opening cysteine and the closing phenylalanine or tryptophan. The D gene is left open where the match is weak. Size is stated for part of the rows, as once, few or many counts, or as a class when the clone is expanded.

clone_size: -
v_call: TRBV19
d_call: -
j_call: TRBJ2-3
cdr3_nt: TGTGCCAGTAGTCGACTACCTAGCACAGATACGCAGTATTTT
cdr3_aa: CASSRLPSTDTQYF

clone_size: few
v_call: TRBV5-4
d_call: -
j_call: TRBJ1-1
cdr3_nt: TGTGCCAGCAGCGCTAGCAACAGGGCGGAGAACACTGAAGCTTTCTTT
cdr3_aa: CASSASNRAENTEAFF

clone_size: -
v_call: TRBV28
d_call: -
j_call: TRBJ2-7
cdr3_nt: TGTGCCAGCAGTTTGGTTTCAGATAAGTACGAGCAGTACTTC
cdr3_aa: CASSLVSDKYEQYF

clone_size: -
v_call: TRBV6-5
d_call: -
j_call: TRBJ1-4
cdr3_nt: TGTGCCAGCAGATCAAGAGCGGAACTGTTTTTT
cdr3_aa: CASRSRAELFF

clone_size: -
v_call: TRBV7-8
d_call: TRBD2
j_call: TRBJ2-7
cdr3_nt: TGTGCCAGCAGCGCGACAAGCGGGGGCACCTACGAGCAGTACTTC
cdr3_aa: CASSATSGGTYEQYF

clone_size: once
v_call: TRBV7-2
d_call: -
j_call: TRBJ2-1
cdr3_nt: TGTGCCAGCAGCCCGAGGGCTTGGGGTGAGCAGTTCTTC
cdr3_aa: CASSPRAWGEQFF

clone_size: -
v_call: TRBV30
d_call: TRBD1
j_call: TRBJ1-1
cdr3_nt: TGTGCCTGGAGATTGGACAGGGGTGGGTCTGAAGCTTTCTTT
cdr3_aa: CAWRLDRGGSEAFF

clone_size: -
v_call: TRBV28
d_call: -
j_call: TRBJ1-1
cdr3_nt: TGTGCCAGCAAAACCCATGGGGGGACTGAAGCTTTCTTT
cdr3_aa: CASKTHGGTEAFF

clone_size: -
v_call: TRBV4-3
d_call: -
j_call: TRBJ1-1
cdr3_nt: TGCGCCAGCAGCCAACTACAGGACACTGAAGCTTTCTTT
cdr3_aa: CASSQLQDTEAFF

clone_size: -
v_call: TRBV5-1
d_call: TRBD1
j_call: TRBJ2-2
cdr3_nt: TGCGCCAGCAACCCCAACCGGGACAGGGGAGGCGGGGAGCTGTTTTTT
cdr3_aa: CASNPNRDRGGGELFF

clone_size: -
v_call: TRBV7-9
d_call: TRBD1
j_call: TRBJ1-2
cdr3_nt: TGTTCCAGCAGCTTAGCCGGACAGGGTAGTTTTTCATATGGCTACACCTTC
cdr3_aa: CSSSLAGQGSFSYGYTF

clone_size: -
v_call: TRBV2
d_call: TRBD2
j_call: TRBJ2-7
cdr3_nt: TGTGCCAGCAGTCAGCCTAGCGGGGTTCCCGAGCAGTACTTC
cdr3_aa: CASSQPSGVPEQYF

clone_size: -
v_call: TRBV2
d_call: -
j_call: TRBJ2-5
cdr3_nt: TGTGCCAGCCCCGGACAGACAGCCAAAGAGACCCAGTACTTC
cdr3_aa: CASPGQTAKETQYF

clone_size: -
v_call: TRBV2
d_call: TRBD2
j_call: TRBJ2-1
cdr3_nt: TGTGCCAGCACCCGGACTAGCGGGAGATCCCCCTACAATGAGCAGTTCTTC
cdr3_aa: CASTRTSGRSPYNEQFF

clone_size: -
v_call: TRBV9
d_call: -
j_call: TRBJ1-2
cdr3_nt: TGTGCCAGCAGCGTAGACAGTAACTATGGCTACACCTTC
cdr3_aa: CASSVDSNYGYTF

clone_size: -
v_call: TRBV6-6
d_call: -
j_call: TRBJ1-1
cdr3_nt: TGTGCCAGCACCTCTACAGGGTACACTGAAGCTTTCTTT
cdr3_aa: CASTSTGYTEAFF

clone_size: -
v_call: TRBV11-1
d_call: TRBD2
j_call: TRBJ2-7
cdr3_nt: TGTGCCAGCAGCCGAGGGACTAGCGGGGGCACCTACGAGCAGTACTTC
cdr3_aa: CASSRGTSGGTYEQYF

clone_size: -
v_call: TRBV7-2
d_call: TRBD1
j_call: TRBJ1-2
cdr3_nt: TGTGCCAGCAGCTTAGCGAGGGACAGGGGTGTTCCCTATGGCTACACCTTC
cdr3_aa: CASSLARDRGVPYGYTF

clone_size: once
v_call: TRBV5-4
d_call: TRBD1
j_call: TRBJ2-5
cdr3_nt: TGTGCCAGCAGCCCAGGGACAGGGGGGCAAGAGACCCAGTACTTC
cdr3_aa: CASSPGTGGQETQYF

clone_size: -
v_call: TRBV7-2
d_call: -
j_call: TRBJ2-7
cdr3_nt: TGTGCCAGCAGCCTCACGAGGGATCTACGAGGGCAGTACTTC
cdr3_aa: CASSLTRDLRGQYF

clone_size: -
v_call: TRBV12-2
d_call: -
j_call: TRBJ1-2
cdr3_nt: TGTGCAAGTCGTGATCGGAGCCGGGAAAAATATGGCTACACCTTC
cdr3_aa: CASRDRSREKYGYTF

clone_size: -
v_call: TRBV6-5
d_call: TRBD1
j_call: TRBJ1-2
cdr3_nt: TGTGCCAGCAGCTCCCCCCCGACAGGGAACTATGGCTACACCTTC
cdr3_aa: CASSSPPTGNYGYTF

clone_size: once
v_call: TRBV4-3
d_call: TRBD1
j_call: TRBJ1-3
cdr3_nt: TGCGCCAGCAGCCAAGATCCCGAAGACAGGGCAAGGGTGGGAGCGGGAAACACCATATATTTT
cdr3_aa: CASSQDPEDRARVGAGNTIYF

clone_size: -
v_call: TRBV5-1
d_call: -
j_call: TRBJ2-3
cdr3_nt: TGCGCCAGCAGCTTAGACTATCACACAGATACGCAGTATTTT
cdr3_aa: CASSLDYHTDTQYF

clone_size: -
v_call: TRBV4-2
d_call: -
j_call: TRBJ1-4
cdr3_nt: TGTGCCAGCAGCCAAGAGTTGAGGGATGGACTGTTTTTT
cdr3_aa: CASSQELRDGLFF

clone_size: few
v_call: TRBV6-1
d_call: TRBD1
j_call: TRBJ2-5
cdr3_nt: TGTGCCAGCAGTGAATTGGGACAGAGGGGAGAGACCCAGTACTTC
cdr3_aa: CASSELGQRGETQYF

clone_size: few
v_call: TRBV6-5
d_call: -
j_call: TRBJ1-3
cdr3_nt: TGTGCCAGCAGTTACACCTGGGCCGTCTCTGGAAACACCATATATTTT
cdr3_aa: CASSYTWAVSGNTIYF

clone_size: few
v_call: TRBV5-6
d_call: -
j_call: TRBJ1-1
cdr3_nt: TGTGCCAGCAGCTTAGTGGGGAGGACTGAAGCTTTCTTT
cdr3_aa: CASSLVGRTEAFF

clone_size: -
v_call: TRBV19
d_call: TRBD2
j_call: TRBJ2-1
cdr3_nt: TGTGCCAGTAGTACGGGACTAGCGGGACTAAATGAGCAGTTCTTC
cdr3_aa: CASSTGLAGLNEQFF

clone_size: -
v_call: TRBV6-1
d_call: TRBD1
j_call: TRBJ1-1
cdr3_nt: TGTGCCAGCAGTGAACCGGGACAGGGGGCCGGAGGCACTGAAGCTTTCTTT
cdr3_aa: CASSEPGQGAGGTEAFF

clone_size: -
v_call: TRBV5-1
d_call: -
j_call: TRBJ2-3
cdr3_nt: TGCGCCAGCAGCTTGTGGACTGGCCAATCCCTTACGCAGTATTTT
cdr3_aa: CASSLWTGQSLTQYF

clone_size: -
v_call: TRBV6-4
d_call: TRBD1
j_call: TRBJ2-5
cdr3_nt: TGTGCCAGCAGTGACTCTGGAAGCCCATCAGGGGGGACCCAGTACTTC
cdr3_aa: CASSDSGSPSGGTQYF

clone_size: -
v_call: TRBV4-1
d_call: TRBD2
j_call: TRBJ2-5
cdr3_nt: TGCGCCAGCAGCCTTCCATTGGGAGGGACTCGGGAGACCCAGTACTTC
cdr3_aa: CASSLPLGGTRETQYF

clone_size: few
v_call: TRBV5-4
d_call: TRBD1
j_call: TRBJ1-1
cdr3_nt: TGTGCCAGCAGCTTGGCCTTAAGGACAGGGAAGGGAGGTGAAGCTTTCTTT
cdr3_aa: CASSLALRTGKGGEAFF

clone_size: -
v_call: TRBV5-1
d_call: -
j_call: TRBJ2-6
cdr3_nt: TGCGCCAGCAGCACCCAGGCTAACTCTGGGGCCAACGTCCTGACTTTC
cdr3_aa: CASSTQANSGANVLTF

clone_size: -
v_call: TRBV19
d_call: -
j_call: TRBJ1-1
cdr3_nt: TGTGCCAGTAGTATCGACAGGTATGAAGCTTTCTTT
cdr3_aa: CASSIDRYEAFF

clone_size: -
v_call: TRBV19
d_call: TRBD2
j_call: TRBJ2-3
cdr3_nt: TGTGCCAGTAGTCCGGGACTAGCGGGAGGAACAGATACGCAGTATTTT
cdr3_aa: CASSPGLAGGTDTQYF

clone_size: -
v_call: TRBV5-1
d_call: -
j_call: TRBJ1-4
cdr3_nt: TGCGCCAGCAGCTTACAGTTAGGAAATGAAAAACTGTTTTTT
cdr3_aa: CASSLQLGNEKLFF

clone_size: -
v_call: TRBV27
d_call: TRBD1
j_call: TRBJ1-2
cdr3_nt: TGTGCCAGCAGTAGGACAGGGGTAGGCTATGGCTACACCTTC
cdr3_aa: CASSRTGVGYGYTF

clone_size: few
v_call: TRBV29-1
d_call: -
j_call: TRBJ1-4
cdr3_nt: TGCAGCGTTGAAGATCTTCGGGGGGAGGCTAATGAAAAACTGTTTTTT
cdr3_aa: CSVEDLRGEANEKLFF

clone_size: -
v_call: TRBV6-4
d_call: TRBD1
j_call: TRBJ2-2
cdr3_nt: TGTGCCAGCAGTGAACAGGGGGCCGGCGGGGAGCTGTTTTTT
cdr3_aa: CASSEQGAGGELFF

clone_size: -
v_call: TRBV19
d_call: -
j_call: TRBJ1-2
cdr3_nt: TGTGCCAGTAGTCGGCAGGGCATCTATGGCTACACCTTC
cdr3_aa: CASSRQGIYGYTF

clone_size: -
v_call: TRBV4-1
d_call: TRBD1
j_call: TRBJ2-1
cdr3_nt: TGCGCCAGCAGCCGCGTCGGGACAGGGCCCAATGAGCAGTTCTTC
cdr3_aa: CASSRVGTGPNEQFF

clone_size: -
v_call: TRBV6-1
d_call: -
j_call: TRBJ1-2
cdr3_nt: TGTGCCAGCAGTCTTCTGGGGGGTAACTATGGCTACACCTTC
cdr3_aa: CASSLLGGNYGYTF